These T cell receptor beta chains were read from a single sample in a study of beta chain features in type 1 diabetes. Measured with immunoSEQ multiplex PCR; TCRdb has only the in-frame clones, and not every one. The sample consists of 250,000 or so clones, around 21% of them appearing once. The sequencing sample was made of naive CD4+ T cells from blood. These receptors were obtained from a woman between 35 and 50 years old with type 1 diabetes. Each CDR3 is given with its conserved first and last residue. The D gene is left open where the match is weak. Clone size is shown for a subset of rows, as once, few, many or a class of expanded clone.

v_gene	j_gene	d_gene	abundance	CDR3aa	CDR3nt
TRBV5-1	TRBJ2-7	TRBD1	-	CASSFGQGIEQYF	TGCGCCAGCAGCTTCGGACAGGGGATAGAGCAGTACTTC
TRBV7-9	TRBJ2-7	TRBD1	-	CASSAFDRAGSYEQYF	TGTGCCAGCAGCGCCTTCGACAGGGCTGGATCCTACGAGCAGTACTTC
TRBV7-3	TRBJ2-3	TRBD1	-	CASSSLGQVTDTQYF	TGTGCCAGCAGCTCGCTCGGACAGGTCACAGATACGCAGTATTTT
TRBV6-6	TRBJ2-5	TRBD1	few	CAATGRVETQYF	TGTGCCGCGACAGGGCGGGTGGAGACCCAGTACTTC
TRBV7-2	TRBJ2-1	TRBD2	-	CASSPSGSSYNEQFF	TGTGCCAGCAGCCCCAGCGGGAGCTCCTACAATGAGCAGTTCTTC
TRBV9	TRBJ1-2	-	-	CASSLGSGYGYTF	TGTGCCAGCAGCCTAGGGAGTGGGTATGGCTACACCTTC
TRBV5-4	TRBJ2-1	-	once	CASSLPGAQDEQFF	TGTGCCAGCAGCTTGCCAGGGGCCCAAGATGAGCAGTTCTTC
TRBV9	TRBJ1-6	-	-	CASSVGPGSNSPLHF	TGTGCCAGCAGCGTGGGGCCCGGGTCAAATTCACCCCTCCACTTT
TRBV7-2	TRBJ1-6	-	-	CASSLVATQPLHF	TGTGCCAGCAGTCTAGTGGCCACCCAACCCCTCCACTTT
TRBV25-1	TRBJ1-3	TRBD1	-	CASSDAGGTGNTIYF	TGTGCCAGCAGTGACGCAGGGGGCACGGGAAACACCATATATTTT
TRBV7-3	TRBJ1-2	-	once	CASSLTPTGLGYTF	TGTGCCAGCAGCTTAACGCCGACAGGACTTGGCTACACCTTC
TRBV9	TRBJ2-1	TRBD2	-	CASSAGLAGGQENEQFF	TGTGCCAGCAGCGCCGGACTAGCGGGAGGGCAGGAAAATGAGCAGTTCTTC
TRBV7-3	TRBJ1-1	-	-	CASRQVSDTEAFF	TGTGCCAGCAGACAGGTGTCGGACACTGAAGCTTTCTTT
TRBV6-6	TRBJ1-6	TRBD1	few	CASSFGDRDNSPLHF	TGTGCCAGCAGTTTCGGGGACAGGGATAATTCACCCCTCCACTTT
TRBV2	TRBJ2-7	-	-	CASHKGERYEQYF	TGTGCCAGCCATAAAGGGGAACGATACGAGCAGTACTTC
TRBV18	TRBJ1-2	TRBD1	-	CASSQDRGDYGYTF	TGTGCCAGCTCACAGGACAGGGGAGACTATGGCTACACCTTC
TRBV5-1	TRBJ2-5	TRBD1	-	CASSPAGQGEETQYF	TGCGCCAGCAGCCCGGCGGGACAGGGAGAAGAGACCCAGTACTTC